This T cell receptor beta chain emerged from a study of shared clonotypes between healthy human individuals. Study details: A couple of women and a few men aged 18 to 49 made up the donors. Whole-study results and caveats: Approximately 5.4% of naive CD4 clonotypes were common to a handful of donors. The rarefaction results pointed to incomplete sorted-subset sequencing despite large depth.

It was CD45RO-negative cells, positively selected for CCR7, that made up naive CD8 cells, with terminally differentiated effector memory CD45RA+ cells excluded. All of the donors resided in Nashville, Tennessee, and each was a Caucasian adult. For this clone: Antigen unknown.

Assay used: immunoSEQ multiplex PCR; TCRdb lists only in-frame clones, some missing. The sample comprises about 820,000 clones, around 93% of which are singletons, and approximately 25% rests with the top ten. Trimming left V 5 bases short and J 3 bases short, with 8 bases between. Germline V CDR1 and CDR2: MNHEY, SMNVEV (reference sequence). This CDR3 is built from 13 residues. This sequence originates from a man younger than 40 in good health. This chain connects TRBV27 to TRBJ2-1; tentatively, D is TRBD1 (5 bases). What was sequenced was naive CD8+ T cells sorted from blood. CDR3 region: CASSGAGYNEQFF. The CDR3, as DNA: TGTGCCAGCAGTGGGGCAGGCTACAATGAGCAGTTCTTC.